This paragraph covers one T cell receptor (beta chain) sequence. What it binds is unknown. With 60 Vbeta and 13 Jbeta primers, the PCR was carried out. The data were produced by immunoSEQ multiplex PCR, yet TCRdb's version contains in-frame clones alone and is incomplete. Of some 150,000 clones listed, roughly three quarters are singletons. With 9 bases removed from V and 2 bases from J, the gap between germline ends came to 9 bases. The CDR3 totals 12 residues. CDR1 SGHTA and CDR2 FQGNSA come from the germline V gene. This record belongs to a study of cytomegalovirus exposure and HLA in healthy donors. Study conclusions and caveats: In vitro work confirmed that a few CMV-associated chains recognize CMV antigens. In a later analysis, TCR beta V- and J-gene trimming showed a link to a missense DCLRE1C variant.

This receptor was identified in a man younger than 40 in good health and CMV-seropositive. V usage is TRBV7-2 and J usage is TRBJ2-3; weak D call: TRBD2 (5 bases). Material for sequencing was PBMCs. The DNA for the CDR3 is TGTGCCAGTCGGACTCTCACAGATACGCAGTATTTT. Translating it yields CASRTLTDTQYF. Filled out from reference TRBV7-2 and TRBJ2-3, the complete variable domain reads GAGVSQSPSNKVTEKGKDVELRCDPISGHTALYWYRQSLGQGLEFLIYFQGNSAPDKSGLPSDRFSAERTGGSVSTLTIQRTQQEDSAVYLCASRTLTDTQYFGPGTRLTVL.